Below are 12 T cell receptor beta chains sequenced from a single sample in a study of T cell responses to AZD1222 COVID-19 vaccine. Profiled with immunoSEQ multiplex PCR; TCRdb holds only in-frame clones, not every one. This sample has some 130,000 clones, with about 93% found just once. The sample consisted of peripheral blood, taken 28 days after the second AZD1222 dose. All receptors derive from an adult who received the AZD1222 COVID-19 vaccine.

This rearrangement joins TRBV4-1 to TRBJ1-5; D perhaps matches TRBD1 (6 bases). V was cut by 1 base and J by 4 bases, with 17 bases left in between. The CDR3 runs to 17 residues. CDR1 is MGHRA, CDR2 YSYEKL, per germline. In nucleotides, the CDR3 is TGCGCCAGCAGCCAAGTTGAGGGGGGTAGAACGAATCAGCCCCAGCATTTT. Amino acid sequence: CASSQVEGGRTNQPQHF.

The chain carries TRBV9 and TRBJ2-1; 10 bases are shared with TRBD2. The V segment lost 3 bases and the J segment 9 bases; nucleotides outside the gene matches: 3. CDR1 SGDLS and CDR2 YYNGEE come from the germline V gene. The CDR3 has 13 residues. The CDR3 DNA follows: TGTGCCAGCAGCGACCTAGCGGGGGTTGAGCAGTTCTTC. Its protein is CASSDLAGVEQFF.

The rearrangement uses TRBV27 and TRBJ2-2; D possibly corresponds to TRBD2 (5 bases). Germline assignment: CDR1 MNHEY and CDR2 SMNVEV (reference sequence). The CDR3 has 15 residues. V was shortened by 3 bases and J by 4 bases, with 12 bases between the two germline ends. The CDR3 sequence: CASSFLAGSTGELFF. CDR3 DNA sequence: TGTGCCAGCAGTTTCCTAGCAGGAAGCACCGGGGAGCTGTTTTTT.

The chain carries TRBV7-3 and TRBJ1-1; TRBD1 is a possible D gene (6 bases). V lost 6 bases and J 5 bases, leaving 13 bases between the germline ends. In germline, CDR1 is SGHTA, CDR2 FQGTGA. This CDR3 has 13 amino acids. The CDR3 loop reads CASRGAGSTEAFF. The CDR3 coding sequence is TGTGCCAGCAGGGGGGCAGGGTCGACTGAAGCTTTCTTT.

This chain connects TRBV24-1 to TRBJ1-2, with D hard to call. Germline CDR1 and CDR2: KGHDR and SFDVKD. Trimming stripped 1 base from V and 1 base from J, with 3 bases between. The CDR3 contains 13 residues. CDR3 loop: CATSDFLNYGYTF. DNA of the CDR3: TGTGCCACCAGTGATTTCCTTAACTATGGCTACACCTTC.

The rearrangement links TRBV6-5 to TRBJ2-3; a weak D match, TRBD1 (5 bases). Germline lookup yields CDR1 MNHEY and CDR2 SVGAGI. Trimming shortened V by 8 bases and J by 2 bases, and 11 bases separated the two germline ends. CDR3 length equals 13 residues. The CDR3: CASVLGPTDTQYF. The CDR3 region has the DNA TGTGCCAGCGTCTTGGGGCCCACAGATACGCAGTATTTT.

This chain links TRBV2 with TRBJ2-3; 14 bases align to TRBD2. The CDR3 runs 17 residues. Germline CDR1 is SNHLY and CDR2 is FYNNEI. V was clipped by 4 bases and J by 5 bases; unmatched bases: 8. The CDR3 is CASSVETSGGAQDTQYF. In DNA form, the CDR3 reads TGTGCCAGCAGTGTAGAGACTAGCGGGGGGGCCCAAGATACGCAGTATTTT.

The gene calls are TRBV10-3 and TRBJ2-2; D is undetermined. The CDR3 is 14 amino acids. Germline-derived CDR1 and CDR2 are ENHRY and SYGVKD. V shed 8 bases and J shed 1 base, with 11 bases lying between them. The CDR3: CAIRPGLNTGELFF. In DNA form, the CDR3 reads TGTGCCATCCGCCCAGGTTTGAACACCGGGGAGCTGTTTTTT.

This clone has only one observation. CDR3 region: CASSYAMTSMIVLDTQYF. CDR3 DNA: TGTGCCAGCAGCTACGCGATGACTAGCATGATTGTTTTAGATACGCAGTATTTT. The chain carries TRBV7-2 and TRBJ2-3; TRBD2 matches 7 bases. Germline lookup yields CDR1 SGHTA and CDR2 FQGNSA. The CDR3 length is 18 residues. The V gene end was trimmed by 4 bases and the J gene end by 5 bases; junction bases not matched to a gene: 18.

This clone was counted once. The chain uses TRBV12-3 or TRBV12-4 and TRBJ2-7; TRBD2 is a possible D gene (5 bases). The CDR3 extends over 12 amino acids. V gave up 6 bases and J gave up 4 bases, with 10 bases separating them. The CDR3, as DNA: TGTGCCAGCAGAGCGAGAGGGTACGAGCAGTACTTC. Encoded protein: CASRARGYEQYF.

The chain links TRBV5-1 to TRBJ2-3; TRBD1 might be the D (6 bases). The CDR3 totals 14 residues. Looked up from germline, CDR1 is SGHRS and CDR2 is YFSETQ. Trimming cost V 2 bases and J 8 bases, with 15 bases left between them. This CDR3 is CASSFNRGGGTQYF. CDR3 in DNA: TGCGCCAGCAGCTTTAACCGTGGGGGCGGTACGCAGTATTTT.

The chain uses TRBV19 and TRBJ1-6; TRBD1 is a possible D gene (6 bases). Trimming took 6 bases from V and 12 from J, leaving 24 bases between them. In germline, CDR1 is LNHDA, CDR2 SQIVND (reference sequence). The CDR3 totals 16 residues. The CDR3 nucleotides read TGTGCCAGTAGCTCCTTCGCACAGGGTCCAAGGAGACCCCTCCACTTT. Translating it yields CASSSFAQGPRRPLHF.